This T cell receptor beta chain was sequenced during a study of Graves' ophthalmopathy and Graves' hyperthyroidism. Regarding the study as a whole: Blood also contained most of the expanded thyroid clonotypes above 0.001 frequency. The model forecast ophthalmopathy progression, reaching over 70% sensitivity and approximately 72% specificity.

At least ten counts were recorded for this clonotype. Its antigen is as yet unknown. With a duration under 3 months, ophthalmopathy in the donors showed moderate-to-severe activity, CAS ≥3 and NOSPECS ≥4. What supplied the PBMCs was 7.5 to 10 ml of fresh peripheral blood. V lost 7 bases and J 8 bases, leaving 11 bases between the germline ends. CDR1 is WSHSY, CDR2 SAAADI, per germline. This CDR3 contains 12 residues. The sequenced template was RNA, covering the TCR beta CDR3 region. The library came from an HTBI-primed first-round RT-PCR and a second-round multiplex PCR. TCRdb processed the multiplex PCR reads anew with MiXCR; each CDR3 protein has one entry. Of almost 750,000 distinct CDR3 sequences detected, approximately 40% appear once; the ten largest clones hold approximately 43%.

The sequencing sample was made of peripheral blood. V usage is TRBV10-2 and J usage is TRBJ1-4, with D hard to call. The TCR was taken from an adult man with Graves' ophthalmopathy. Here the CDR3 DNA reads TGCGCCAGCACCTCGGAGGGCGAAAAACTGTTTTTT. Translation gives CASTSEGEKLFF.